These 10 T cell receptor beta chains share one sample of origin, sequenced in a study of graft-versus-host responses after intestinal transplantation (dated by TCRdb to the early 2020s). This sample's time point label indicates: cells obtained before transplantation from donor or recipient. For these TCRs, the target antigens are not known. Library prep was done by the immunoSEQ multiplex PCR assay. Sourced from immuneACCESS, this table was stored by TCRdb with only in-frame sequences that have V and J called. A share of the clones is absent; for the studies checked, an unresolved V gene accounts for under half, and the remainder has no known explanation. This sample is represented by 75,000 to 100,000 clones; 80% to 95% of them were singletons. Approximately 0.18% of the sample rests with the top ten. Sample: unstimulated CD4+ T cells sorted from spleen or lymph node cells, taken before intestinal transplant. The receptors originated from a human donor who received an intestinal transplant.

J is TRBJ1-1 and V is TRBV6-1, with a weak D call TRBD1 (5 bases). The germline V gene encodes CDR1 MNHNS and CDR2 SASEGT. This CDR3 has 14 amino acids. The V and J ends lost 0 bases and 5 bases respectively, with 10 bases between them. CDR3 sequence: CASSEAPQGTEAFF. As DNA, the CDR3 is TGTGCCAGCAGTGAAGCGCCGCAGGGTACTGAAGCTTTCTTT.

This clone was seen just once. The chain couples TRBV7-8 to TRBJ1-2; 8 bases align to TRBD1. Germline V gene sequence: CDR1 SGHVS, CDR2 FQNEAQ. The CDR3 runs to 14 residues. V lost 1 base to trimming and J lost 4 bases; unmatched junction nucleotides: 2. The CDR3 DNA follows: TGTGCCAGCAGCTTAGATGGGACAGGCTATGGCTACACCTTC. It codes for CASSLDGTGYGYTF.

The gene calls are TRBV2 and TRBJ2-1, with D maybe TRBD2 (5 bases). The CDR3 extends over 15 amino acids. CDR1 is SNHLY and CDR2 is FYNNEI in the germline V gene. Trimming left V 8 bases short and J 0 bases short, with 14 bases between. The CDR3 DNA reads as TGTGCCAGCGGCCGGACTTCTAGCTCCTACAATGAGCAGTTCTTC. It specifies CASGRTSSSYNEQFF.

This clone was counted only a few times. The chain has TRBV6-5 and TRBJ1-6, with TRBD1 matching over 8 bases. The CDR3 loop spans 14 amino acids. Trimming removed 4 bases from V and 6 bases from J; junction bases left unmatched: 2. CDR1 is MNHEY and CDR2 is SVGAGI in the germline V gene. Here the CDR3 reads CASSFTGGNSPLHF. DNA for the CDR3: TGTGCCAGCAGTTTCACAGGGGGTAATTCACCCCTCCACTTT.

CDR3 coding DNA: TGTGCCAGCAGTGAGGCTAGCGGCGAGCAGTACTTC. Protein product: CASSEASGEQYF. The gene calls are TRBV2 and TRBJ2-7; 7 nucleotides align to TRBD2. Germline V gene sequence: CDR1 SNHLY, CDR2 FYNNEI. This CDR3 is built from 12 residues. Germline trimming cut 3 bases from V and 6 bases from J; bases unmatched to any gene: 2.

The chain links TRBV7-2 to TRBJ2-1; maybe TRBD2 (7 bases). This CDR3 has 15 amino acids. V was shortened by 5 bases and J by 0 bases, with 11 bases between the two germline ends. Germline V gene sequence: CDR1 SGHTA, CDR2 FQGNSA. The CDR3 is CASSGGDISYNEQFF. CDR3 nucleotides: TGTGCCAGCAGCGGGGGGGACATCTCCTACAATGAGCAGTTCTTC.

The chain has TRBV19 and TRBJ2-1, with D unresolved. The CDR3 spans 15 residues. V was clipped by 3 bases and J by 5 bases, with 14 bases between them. CDR1 and CDR2 (germline): LNHDA, SQIVND (reference sequence). CDR3 amino acids: CASSMSSSGNNEQFF. The CDR3 DNA reads TGTGCCAGTAGTATGTCGTCGTCTGGCAACAATGAGCAGTTCTTC.

The J gene is TRBJ2-2, the V gene TRBV18; 11 bases align to TRBD2. This CDR3 has 16 amino acids. Germline V gene sequence: CDR1 KGHSH, CDR2 LQKENI. V dropped 2 bases and J dropped 1; count of bases not matched to a gene: 0. This CDR3 reads CASSPTSGRNTGELFF. The CDR3 coding sequence is TGTGCCAGCTCACCAACTAGCGGGAGGAACACCGGGGAGCTGTTTTTT.

This sequence joins TRBV30 and TRBJ2-3, with a weak D call TRBD2 (6 bases). Trimming took 8 bases from V and 2 from J, leaving 11 bases between them. The CDR3 covers 12 residues. Germline lookup yields CDR1 GTSNPN and CDR2 SVGIG (reference sequence). CDR3 coding DNA: TGTGCCGGTAGCGGAAACACAGATACGCAGTATTTT. This codes for CAGSGNTDTQYF.

The V and J genes are TRBV5-1 and TRBJ2-3; the D gene is possibly TRBD2 (5 bases). Germline lookup yields CDR1 SGHRS and CDR2 YFSETQ. This CDR3 comprises 15 residues. V was shortened by 5 bases and J by 1 base, with 14 bases between the two germline ends. In nucleotides, the CDR3 is TGCGCCAGCAGGCCAAGTGGGAGCGGCACAGATACGCAGTATTTT. Amino acid sequence: CASRPSGSGTDTQYF.